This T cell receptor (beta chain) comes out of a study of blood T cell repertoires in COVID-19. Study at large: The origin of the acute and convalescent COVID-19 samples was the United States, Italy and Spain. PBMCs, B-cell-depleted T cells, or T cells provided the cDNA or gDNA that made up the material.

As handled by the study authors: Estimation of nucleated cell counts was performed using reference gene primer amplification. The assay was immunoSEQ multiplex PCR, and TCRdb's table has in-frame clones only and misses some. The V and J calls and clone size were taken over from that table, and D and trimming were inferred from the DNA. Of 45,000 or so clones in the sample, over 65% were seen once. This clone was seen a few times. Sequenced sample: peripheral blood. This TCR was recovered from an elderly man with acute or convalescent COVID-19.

CDR3 nucleotides: TGTGCCAGCAGCCCTATAAGCCAGGGCTATGGCTACACCTTC. It specifies CASSPISQGYGYTF. The J gene is TRBJ1-2, the V gene TRBV7-9, with D tentatively TRBD1 (5 bases). Deletions cut 5 bases from V and 4 bases from J, with 14 bases between. The CDR3 sequence is 14 residues long. The germline gives CDR1 SEHNR, CDR2 FQNEAQ (reference sequence).